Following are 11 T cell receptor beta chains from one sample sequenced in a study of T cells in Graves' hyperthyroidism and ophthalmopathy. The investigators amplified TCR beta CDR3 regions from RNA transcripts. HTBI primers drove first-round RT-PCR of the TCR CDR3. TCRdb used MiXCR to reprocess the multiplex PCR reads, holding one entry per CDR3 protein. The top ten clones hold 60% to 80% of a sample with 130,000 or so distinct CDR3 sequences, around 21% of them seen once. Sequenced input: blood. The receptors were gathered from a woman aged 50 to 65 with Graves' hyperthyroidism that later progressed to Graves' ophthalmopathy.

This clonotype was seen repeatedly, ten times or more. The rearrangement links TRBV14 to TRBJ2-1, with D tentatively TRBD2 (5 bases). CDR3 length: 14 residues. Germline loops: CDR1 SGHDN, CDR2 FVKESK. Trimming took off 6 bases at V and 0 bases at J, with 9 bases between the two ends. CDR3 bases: TGTGCCAGCAGAAAGAGGGACTCCTACAATGAGCAGTTCTTC. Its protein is CASRKRDSYNEQFF.

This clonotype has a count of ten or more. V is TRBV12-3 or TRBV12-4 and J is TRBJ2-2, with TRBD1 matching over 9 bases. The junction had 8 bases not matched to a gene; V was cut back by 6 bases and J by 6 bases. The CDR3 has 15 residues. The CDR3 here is CASRGPGQGSGELFF. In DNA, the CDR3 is TGTGCCAGCAGGGGTCCGGGACAGGGTTCCGGGGAGCTGTTTTTT.

The CDR3 region has the DNA TGTGCCAGCTCACCACCTAAGGGCCCGGGACAGGGTTCCACAGATACGCAGTATTTT. It codes for CASSPPKGPGQGSTDTQYF. V is TRBV18 and J is TRBJ2-3, with TRBD1 identical over 9 bases. Per the germline V gene, CDR1 is KGHSH and CDR2 is LQKENI. The V gene end was trimmed by 0 bases and the J gene end by 2 bases; junction bases not matched to a gene: 12. This CDR3 region has 19 residues.

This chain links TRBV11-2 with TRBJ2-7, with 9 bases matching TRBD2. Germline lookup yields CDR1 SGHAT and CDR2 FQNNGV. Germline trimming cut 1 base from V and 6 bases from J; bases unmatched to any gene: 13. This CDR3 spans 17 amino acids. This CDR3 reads CASSLGAVEWTSAEQYF. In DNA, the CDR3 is TGTGCCAGCAGCTTAGGAGCGGTCGAGTGGACTAGCGCCGAGCAGTACTTC.

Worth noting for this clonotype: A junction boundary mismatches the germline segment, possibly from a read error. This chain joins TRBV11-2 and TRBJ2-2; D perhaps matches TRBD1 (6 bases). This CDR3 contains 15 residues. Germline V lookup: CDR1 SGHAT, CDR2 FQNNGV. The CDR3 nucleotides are TGTGCCAGCAACTTAGGTCAGGGGACCACCGGGGAGCTGTTTTTT. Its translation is CASNLGQGTTGELFF.

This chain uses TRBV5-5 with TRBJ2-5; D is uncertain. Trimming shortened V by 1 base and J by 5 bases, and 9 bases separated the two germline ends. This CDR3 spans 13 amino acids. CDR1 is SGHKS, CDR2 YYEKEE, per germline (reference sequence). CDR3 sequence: CASSLPSQETQYF. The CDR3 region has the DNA TGTGCCAGCAGCTTGCCCAGTCAGGAGACCCAGTACTTC.

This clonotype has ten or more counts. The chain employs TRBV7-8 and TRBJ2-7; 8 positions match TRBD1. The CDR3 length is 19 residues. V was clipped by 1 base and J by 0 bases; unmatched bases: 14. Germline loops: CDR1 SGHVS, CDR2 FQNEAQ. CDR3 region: CASSLVGTGGYSSSYEQYF. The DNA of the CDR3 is TGTGCCAGCAGCTTAGTTGGCACAGGGGGTTACTCTAGCTCCTACGAGCAGTACTTC.

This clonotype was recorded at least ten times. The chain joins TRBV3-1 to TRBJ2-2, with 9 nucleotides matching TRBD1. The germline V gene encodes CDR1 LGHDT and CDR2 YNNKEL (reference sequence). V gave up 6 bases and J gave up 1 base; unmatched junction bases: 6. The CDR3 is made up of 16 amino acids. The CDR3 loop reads CASSLNRGRNTGELFF. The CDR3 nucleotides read TGTGCCAGCAGTTTAAACAGGGGGCGGAACACCGGGGAGCTGTTTTTT.

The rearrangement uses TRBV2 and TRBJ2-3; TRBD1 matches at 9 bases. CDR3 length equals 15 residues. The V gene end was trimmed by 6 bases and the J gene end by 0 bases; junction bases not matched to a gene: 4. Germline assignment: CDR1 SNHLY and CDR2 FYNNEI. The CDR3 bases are TGTGCCAGCAGCCGCGACAGGGGGAGCACAGATACGCAGTATTTT. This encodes CASSRDRGSTDTQYF.

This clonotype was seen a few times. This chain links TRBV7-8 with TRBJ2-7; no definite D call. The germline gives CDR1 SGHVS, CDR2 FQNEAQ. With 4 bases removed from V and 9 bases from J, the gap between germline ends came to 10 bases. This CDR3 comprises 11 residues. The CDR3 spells CASSSTPGQYF. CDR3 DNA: TGTGCCAGCAGCTCCACCCCGGGGCAGTACTTC.

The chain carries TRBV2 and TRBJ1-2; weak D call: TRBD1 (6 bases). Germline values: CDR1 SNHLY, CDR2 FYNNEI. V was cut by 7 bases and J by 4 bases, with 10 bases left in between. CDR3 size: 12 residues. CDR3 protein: CASKQGRYGYTF. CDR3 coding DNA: TGTGCCAGCAAACAGGGACGCTATGGCTACACCTTC.